The present T cell receptor beta chain was sequenced within a study of shared clonotypes between healthy human individuals. Turning to the study itself: The study enrolled two women and three men aged 18 to 49.

The germline gives CDR1 KGHSH, CDR2 LQKENI. The V gene end was trimmed by 9 bases and the J gene end by 6 bases; junction bases not matched to a gene: 12. This CDR3 is built from 15 residues. Deep level was the assay's run setting. The repertoire was sequenced with immunoSEQ multiplex PCR; TCRdb's copy has only in-frame clones and lacks some. The data contain roughly 2 million clones, 90% to 95% of them seen just once; the ten biggest clones take up about 0.13%. In the CD4+ fraction, cells were divided into CD45RA+ naive and CD45RA-negative memory subsets. The sequenced material came from naive CD4+ T cells sorted from blood. Stated subset: CD45RA+ positively selected. The TCR sequence derives from a man between 18 and 29 years old in good health. This chain links TRBV18 with TRBJ2-3; 10 nucleotides align to TRBD2. In nucleotides, the CDR3 is TGTGCCAGTTGCGCCGGGACTAGCGCTTCCGATACGCAGTATTTT. Its translation is CASCAGTSASDTQYF.